The 24 T cell receptor beta chains presented below share a single source sample, sequenced in a study of a mutant IDH1 vaccine in newly diagnosed glioma (dated by TCRdb to the early 2020s). The library was made by the immunoSEQ multiplex PCR assay. Here the immuneACCESS table is served through TCRdb, limited to in-frame sequences with V and J called. Missing clones are a known gap in these copies; in checked studies unresolved V genes cover under half, and the rest lacks a known reason. The sample data list some 30,000 clones, and over 65% of these were observed just once. The ten largest make up 15% to 19% of the sample. These TCRs' antigens remain unknown. The label giving this sample's time point can be read as: week 35, safety follow-up. Every vaccine dose consisted of 300 ug of a 20-mer mutant IDH1 peptide in Montanide, administered subcutaneously together with topical imiquimod. Material: PBMCs, obtained from a glioma patient whose treatment included an IDH1 peptide vaccine. The origin of the receptors is a man in his thirties or forties with glioma.

V gene TRBV6-5 combines with J gene TRBJ1-4, with a possible D match to TRBD1 (5 bases). The length of the CDR3 is 15 residues. The germline V gene has CDR1 MNHEY and CDR2 SVGAGI. The V end lost 0 bases, the J end lost 7 bases, and 12 bases lay between the germline ends. The CDR3 sequence: CASSYSGQGGEKLFF. Here the CDR3 DNA reads TGTGCCAGCAGTTACTCGGGCCAGGGAGGTGAAAAACTGTTTTTT.

V and J are TRBV18 and TRBJ2-3; 14 bases match TRBD2. V trimming: 2 bases; J trimming: 2 bases; junction bases outside the gene matches: 6. The CDR3 sequence is 18 residues long. Germline V gene sequence: CDR1 KGHSH, CDR2 LQKENI. CDR3: CASSPFGTSGRDTDTQYF. The CDR3 DNA sequence: TGTGCCAGCTCACCATTTGGGACTAGCGGGAGAGACACAGATACGCAGTATTTT.

The CDR3 DNA reads TGTGCCAGCAGCCTAACTACAGGGGGGGGGAATCAGCCCCAGCATTTT. Translation: CASSLTTGGGNQPQHF. The chain recombines TRBV5-6 with TRBJ1-5, with TRBD1 identical over 8 bases. Germline-derived CDR1 and CDR2 are SGHDT and YYEEEE. The CDR3 spans 16 residues. Trimming removed 4 bases from V and 4 bases from J; junction bases left unmatched: 10.

This rearrangement joins TRBV5-1 to TRBJ2-1; D might be TRBD2 (5 bases). Trimming removed 2 bases at V and 0 bases at J, with 9 bases between. CDR1 SGHRS and CDR2 YFSETQ come from the germline V gene. The CDR3 length is 15 residues. CDR3 protein: CASSFGSSSYNEQFF. The CDR3 DNA sequence: TGCGCCAGCAGCTTTGGGAGCAGCTCCTACAATGAGCAGTTCTTC.

The J gene is TRBJ2-5, the V gene TRBV7-9; D not certain. The CDR3 has 11 residues. Germline values: CDR1 SEHNR, CDR2 FQNEAQ (reference sequence). The V and J ends lost 3 bases and 2 bases respectively, with 1 base between them. The CDR3 here is CASSFQETQYF. CDR3 sequence (DNA): TGTGCCAGCAGCTTTCAAGAGACCCAGTACTTC.

CDR3 region: CASSLPQGTQYF. CDR3 bases: TGTGCCAGCAGCTTACCGCAGGGGACCCAGTACTTC. The rearrangement links TRBV7-6 to TRBJ2-5; D perhaps matches TRBD1 (5 bases). This CDR3 has 12 residues. Germline values: CDR1 SGHVS, CDR2 FNYEAQ. V was pared by 2 bases and J by 7 bases, with 8 bases between.

This clone is medium-sized by share. The chain uses TRBV5-1 and TRBJ2-7, with 9 bases matching TRBD1. Looked up from germline, CDR1 is SGHRS and CDR2 is YFSETQ. V was clipped by 0 bases and J by 3 bases; unmatched bases: 4. This CDR3 spans 15 amino acids. In DNA form, the CDR3 reads TGCGCCAGCAGCTTGGCCGGGACAGGGCTCTACGAGCAGTACTTC. The encoded protein is CASSLAGTGLYEQYF.

J is TRBJ2-4 and V is TRBV29-1; a possible D gene is TRBD2 (6 bases). Germline CDR1 and CDR2: SQVTM and ANQGSEA. V dropped 7 bases and J dropped 8 bases, with 15 bases sitting between them. This CDR3 has 12 residues. This chain's CDR3 is CSAWGRSDIQYF. The CDR3 DNA is TGCAGCGCCTGGGGGAGGTCGGACATTCAGTACTTC.

This clone was counted once. J is TRBJ1-6 and V is TRBV6-7, with D unclear. TRBV6-7 falls under the ORF class, with uncertain function. The CDR3 is 15 amino acids. V was trimmed by 5 bases and J by 6 bases, leaving 14 bases between them. CDR3 region: CASSRCPLTNSPLHF. CDR3 in DNA: TGTGCCAGCAGTCGATGCCCGTTGACTAATTCACCCCTCCACTTT.

V usage is TRBV9 and J usage is TRBJ2-7; no firm D call. Germline V gene data show CDR1 as SGDLS and CDR2 as YYNGEE. V lost 1 base, J lost 1 base, and 9 bases lay in between. The CDR3 is 14 amino acids. CDR3 loop: CASSVRGFSYEQYF. Here the CDR3 DNA reads TGTGCCAGCAGCGTACGCGGTTTTTCCTACGAGCAGTACTTC.

The rearrangement joins TRBV11-2 to TRBJ2-4; 7 bases fit TRBD2. Germline CDR1 and CDR2: SGHAT and FQNNGV. The junction had 6 bases not matched to a gene; V was cut back by 5 bases and J by 5 bases. The CDR3 length is 14 residues. CDR3 sequence: CASSLIRGENIQYF. CDR3 bases: TGTGCCAGCAGCCTCATCCGGGGGGAAAACATTCAGTACTTC.

The rearrangement links TRBV11-2 to TRBJ1-1; D unresolved. The germline V gene has CDR1 SGHAT and CDR2 FQNNGV. The CDR3 is 12 residues long. Trimming removed 3 bases from V and 4 bases from J, with 6 bases in between. In DNA form, the CDR3 reads TGTGCCAGCAGCTTTTTTGGCACTGAAGCTTTCTTT. Translating gives CASSFFGTEAFF. The whole variable domain, filled in from reference TRBV11-2 and TRBJ1-1, reads EAGVAQSPRYKIIEKRQSVAFWCNPISGHATLYWYQQILGQGPKLLIQFQNNGVVDDSQLPKDRFSAERLKGVDSTLKIQPAKLEDSAVYLCASSFFGTEAFFGQGTRLTVV.

V usage is TRBV7-9 and J usage is TRBJ2-2; 7 bases align to TRBD1. The CDR3 has 16 amino acids. The trim removed 5 bases at V and 1 base at J, leaving 7 bases unmatched. Germline-derived CDR1 and CDR2 are SEHNR and FQNEAQ (reference sequence). CDR3 coding DNA: TGTGCCAGCAGCCCGAGACAGGGATGGAACACCGGGGAGCTGTTTTTT. Its protein product is CASSPRQGWNTGELFF.

The gene calls are TRBV29-1 and TRBJ1-3; a weak D match, TRBD1 (5 bases). CDR1 is SQVTM and CDR2 is ANQGSEA in the germline V gene. This CDR3 has 15 residues. V gave up 4 bases and J gave up 0 bases, with 13 bases separating them. The CDR3 DNA reads TGCAGCGTTGGGGACCCCCCGAGCTCTGGAAACACCATATATTTT. It specifies CSVGDPPSSGNTIYF.

The genes are TRBV5-8 and TRBJ1-2, with 11 bases identical to TRBD1. The J segment lost 8 bases and the V segment lost 4 bases, leaving 7 bases of the junction unmatched. This CDR3 is built from 14 residues. The V gene's germline CDR1 is SGHTS and CDR2 YDEGEE. The CDR3 sequence is CASSLRTGGEGYTF. The CDR3 DNA follows: TGTGCCAGCAGCCTTAGGACAGGGGGCGAGGGCTACACCTTC.

The chain links TRBV5-1 to TRBJ1-1; D gene uncertain. This CDR3 comprises 11 residues. Germline loops: CDR1 SGHRS, CDR2 YFSETQ. V lost 5 bases to trimming and J lost 2 bases, with 4 bases between them. The CDR3 DNA reads as TGCGCCAGCAGGGATAACACTGAAGCTTTCTTT. It codes for CASRDNTEAFF.

The rearrangement uses TRBV6-1 and TRBJ1-3; weak D call: TRBD1 (5 bases). The CDR3 length is 13 residues. The ends were cut back, 5 bases at V and 2 bases at J, with 7 bases in the middle. CDR1 and CDR2 (germline): MNHNS, SASEGT. CDR3 coding DNA: TGTGCCAGCAGTCAGGGAGCTGGAAACACCATATATTTT. This codes for CASSQGAGNTIYF.

The rearrangement links TRBV6-5 to TRBJ1-3; D is ambiguous. The CDR3 has 13 amino acids. In germline, CDR1 is MNHEY, CDR2 SVGAGI. Trimming removed 8 bases at V and 0 bases at J, with 8 bases between. The CDR3 DNA reads as TGTGCCAGCCGGGAGCCCTCTGGAAACACCATATATTTT. Translating gives CASREPSGNTIYF.

The chain joins TRBV6-6 to TRBJ2-5; D is possibly TRBD1 (7 bases). This CDR3 is 15 amino acids long. V was cut by 3 bases and J by 4 bases, with 15 bases left in between. CDR1 and CDR2 from the germline V gene are MNHNY and SVGAGI (reference sequence). The CDR3 spells CASSYSQGGLETQYF. The CDR3 coding sequence is TGTGCCAGCAGTTATTCTCAGGGGGGTCTAGAGACCCAGTACTTC.

The chain joins TRBV27 to TRBJ2-7, with 8 nucleotides matching TRBD1. After removal of 5 bases from V and 3 bases from J, the junction contained 9 bases not matched to a gene. Germline CDR1 MNHEY, CDR2 SMNVEV (reference sequence). This CDR3 region has 15 residues. The CDR3 nucleotides read TGTGCCAGCAGTGGACCGGGACAGGTAAACTACGAGCAGTACTTC. It is translated as CASSGPGQVNYEQYF.

This chain joins TRBV29-1 and TRBJ1-1, with no clear D. This CDR3 region has 15 residues. The germline CDR1 and CDR2 sequences are SQVTM and ANQGSEA. Trimming stripped 1 base from V and 4 bases from J, with 16 bases between. The CDR3 region has the DNA TGCAGCGTTGAAGTCCGGCTGCCCCCCAGCACTGAAGCTTTCTTT. It codes for CSVEVRLPPSTEAFF.

The CDR3 nucleotides are TGTGCCAGCTCTCCGGGAGGCCCCTTAACCGGGGAGCTGTTTTTT. Its protein is CASSPGGPLTGELFF. The V call is TRBV25-1, the J call TRBJ2-2; 7 bases align to TRBD2. From germline, CDR1 is MGHDK and CDR2 SYGVNS. V gave up 8 bases and J gave up 5 bases; unmatched junction bases: 11. The CDR3 sequence is 15 residues long.

The chain employs TRBV5-5 and TRBJ1-3; D might be TRBD1 (5 bases). Germline values: CDR1 SGHKS, CDR2 YYEKEE (reference sequence). Trimming stripped 0 bases from V and 4 bases from J, with 8 bases between. CDR3 length: 14 amino acids. CDR3: CASSLGDGGNTIYF. The DNA of the CDR3 is TGTGCCAGCAGCTTGGGGGACGGAGGAAACACCATATATTTT.

Only one count was recorded for this clone. The chain employs TRBV4-1 and TRBJ1-2; no reliable D call. The CDR3 is 14 amino acids. V shed 3 bases and J shed 4 bases, with 12 bases lying between them. The V gene's germline CDR1 is MGHRA and CDR2 YSYEKL. As DNA, the CDR3 is TGCGCCAGCAGCCAGCTGGGAGTTTCCTATGGCTACACCTTC. Encoded protein: CASSQLGVSYGYTF.